This TCR beta chain was found in a study of T cell responses to AZD1222 COVID-19 vaccine (dated by TCRdb to 2020 to 2023). With respect to the entire study: AZD1222 recipients given second doses at about 4 weeks or at about 12 weeks were pooled, since spike-specific TCR depth and breadth were not found to differ between the two schedules. TCR sequencing covered about 230 trial participants: nearly 210 given two doses of AZD1222 and 26 given two doses of MenACWY control vaccine. Enrollment into the trials was organized by age into subgroups of 18-55, 56-69 and 70-plus years, and those subgroups contained approximately 160, 26 and 62 TCR-sequenced participants, respectively.

The CDR3 regions of human TCRbeta chains were analyzed by immunosequencing. In the paper's pipeline: TCRs in the repertoires were matched against a reference library of SARS-CoV-2-specific TCRs that had been generated with the MIRA antigen-specificity platform. Breadth was defined as the fraction of unique TCRs that were SARS-CoV-2-associated. Depth was defined as the fraction of total T cells that were SARS-CoV-2-associated. Using the MIRA data, each spike-specific TCR was mapped to the spike region that the TCR reacts to and placed in a CD4 or CD8 class. Log10-transformed breadth and depth values were compared by one-way ANOVA with Sidak's multiple comparisons tests. Not all clones reach the TCRdb copy of this immuneACCESS table, which keeps in-frame sequences only. Checked studies attribute under half of the gap to unresolved V genes and leave the rest unexplained. V and J calls plus clone size are reproduced from that table; the DNA served to infer D and trimming. The sample has some 140,000 clones on record, around 90% of them singletons. The ten top clones hold just over 5.5% of the sample.

The investigation overall reported the following: In the small 56-69-year group, the increase in depth fell short of significance, most likely because of low power. Most participants were white British and females outnumbered males, and the authors suggested that clonal diversity may have been underestimated. Conclusions about previously exposed vaccinees are limited, since just a handful of AZD1222 recipients were seropositive for SARS-CoV-2 at baseline. The whole spike protein was spanned by vaccine-associated CD4 TCRs, and dominant responses were seen in regions 160-218 and 743-854. Epitopes outside the regions mutated in the B.1.351 and B.1.1.7 variants were reportedly recognized by nearly half of the unique spike-specific TCRs. Because no day 14 peak-response samples were available, the repertoires could be characterized only after the peak T cell response. A significant rise in spike-specific TCR breadth and depth was observed after two AZD1222 doses relative to day 0 and relative to MenACWY recipients.

This sample's time point label indicates: baseline before first vaccination. Vaccinee samples came from UK trials COV001 and COV002, including a single-blind randomized controlled phase 2/3 trial of AZD1222 (ChAdOx1 nCoV-19) in healthy adults. Trial participant PBMC samples were collected at day 0 and day 28 after the second dose for TCRbeta chain sequencing. The CDR3, from cysteine to phenylalanine, totals 18 residues. The entry retains the CDR3 DNA only, 54 bases that are in frame from base 1. V gives up 6 bases and J gives up 4 bases, and the segment between their germline ends measures 28 bases. About this clone itself: Its antigen is still unknown. The record has no base qualities; no much larger clone is one base away.

The material was peripheral blood, obtained on day 0 of AZD1222 vaccination. The chain was built from TRBV5-3 and TRBJ1-2; possibly the D gene is TRBD1, per 6 matching bases. TRBV5-3 is placed among ORFs of uncertain function. The receptor was isolated from an adult in good health. The CDR3 reads as follows: CARKALLHRARRCYGYTF. The bases read TGTGCCAGAAAAGCCCTTTTGCACAGGGCCCGGAGGTGCTATGGCTACACCTTC.